This TCR beta chain was retrieved from a study of human T cells and chemical hapten exposure. Across the study: In the sensitization step, 2% DPC was placed on 2 cm by 2 cm of upper inner arm skin. Patients having alopecia areata, totalis or universalis were mostly female.

The time point was: pre-sensitization, week 0. Treatment described: therapeutic diphenylcyclopropenone sensitization with weekly scalp DPC. This clonotype has more than one count but fewer than ten. The V end lost 5 bases, the J end lost 0 bases, and 11 bases lay between the germline ends. The CDR3 covers 15 residues. Via MiXCR, TCRdb re-called the RACE reads, giving one row per CDR3 protein. Of a few hundred thousand distinct CDR3 sequences listed, around 5% are singletons. This specimen consisted of whole blood, obtained in connection with sensitization to the hapten diphenylcyclopropenone (DPC). The J gene is TRBJ2-4, the V gene TRBV12-3 or TRBV12-4; D tentatively reads TRBD1 or TRBD2 (5 bases each). This sequence was found in a woman between 18 and 29 years old with alopecia areata. Some clones in this sample may be carry-over from other donors' samples. The CDR3 nucleotides read TGTGCCAGCAGTCTCTCCGGGACAGCCAAAAACATTCAGTACTTC. It codes for CASSLSGTAKNIQYF.